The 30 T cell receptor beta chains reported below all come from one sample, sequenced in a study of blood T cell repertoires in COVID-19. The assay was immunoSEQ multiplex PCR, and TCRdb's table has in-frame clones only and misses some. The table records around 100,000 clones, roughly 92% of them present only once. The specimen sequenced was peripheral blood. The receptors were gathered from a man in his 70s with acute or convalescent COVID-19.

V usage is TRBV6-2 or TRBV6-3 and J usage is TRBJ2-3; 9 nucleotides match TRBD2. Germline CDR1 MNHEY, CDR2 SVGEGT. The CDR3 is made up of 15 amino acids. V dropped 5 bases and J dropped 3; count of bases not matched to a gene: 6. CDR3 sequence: CASSPHTSGTDTQYF. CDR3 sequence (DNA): TGTGCCAGCAGTCCCCATACTAGCGGGACAGATACGCAGTATTTT.

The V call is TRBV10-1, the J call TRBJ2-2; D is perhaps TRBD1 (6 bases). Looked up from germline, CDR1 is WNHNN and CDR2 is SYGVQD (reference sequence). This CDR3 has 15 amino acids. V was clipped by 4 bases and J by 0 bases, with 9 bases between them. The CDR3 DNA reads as TGCGCCAGCAGTGGGGGGACAACGAACACCGGGGAGCTGTTTTTT. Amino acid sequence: CASSGGTTNTGELFF.

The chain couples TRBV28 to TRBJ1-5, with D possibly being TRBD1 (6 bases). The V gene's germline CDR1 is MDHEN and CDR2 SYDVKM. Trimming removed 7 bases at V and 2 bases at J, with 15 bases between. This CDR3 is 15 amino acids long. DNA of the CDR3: TGTGCCAGCACTACTGGGGGGGCTGGCAATCAGCCCCAGCATTTT. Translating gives CASTTGGAGNQPQHF.

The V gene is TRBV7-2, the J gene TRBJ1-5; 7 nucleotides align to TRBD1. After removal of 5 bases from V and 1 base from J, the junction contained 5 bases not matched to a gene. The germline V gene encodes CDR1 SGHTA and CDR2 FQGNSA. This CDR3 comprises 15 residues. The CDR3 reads CASSPTGTSNQPQHF. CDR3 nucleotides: TGTGCCAGCAGCCCGACAGGGACCAGCAATCAGCCCCAGCATTTT.

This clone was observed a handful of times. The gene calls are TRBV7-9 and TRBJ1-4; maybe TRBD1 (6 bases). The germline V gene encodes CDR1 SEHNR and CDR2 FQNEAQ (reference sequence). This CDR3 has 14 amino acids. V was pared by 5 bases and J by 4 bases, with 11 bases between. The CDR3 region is CASSQWTVNEKLFF. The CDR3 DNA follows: TGTGCCAGCAGCCAATGGACAGTTAATGAAAAACTGTTTTTT. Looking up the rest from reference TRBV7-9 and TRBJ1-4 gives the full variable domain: DTGVSQNPRHKITKRGQNVTFRCDPISEHNRLYWYRQTLGQGPEFLTYFQNEAQLEKSRLLSDRFSAERPKGSFSTLEIQRTEQGDSAMYLCASSQWTVNEKLFFGSGTQLSVL.

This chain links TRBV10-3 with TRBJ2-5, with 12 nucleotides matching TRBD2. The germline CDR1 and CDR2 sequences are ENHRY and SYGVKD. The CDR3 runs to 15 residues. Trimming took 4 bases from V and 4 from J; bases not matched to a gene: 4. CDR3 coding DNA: TGTGCCATCAGTGGACTAGCGGGGGACCTAGAGACCCAGTACTTC. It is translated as CAISGLAGDLETQYF.

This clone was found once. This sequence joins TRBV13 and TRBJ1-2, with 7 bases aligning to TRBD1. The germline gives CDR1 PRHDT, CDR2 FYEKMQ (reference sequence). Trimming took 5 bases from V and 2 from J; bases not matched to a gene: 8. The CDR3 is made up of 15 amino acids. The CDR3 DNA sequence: TGTGCCAGCAGCGCCCGACAGGGTTCAAACTATGGCTACACCTTC. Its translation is CASSARQGSNYGYTF.

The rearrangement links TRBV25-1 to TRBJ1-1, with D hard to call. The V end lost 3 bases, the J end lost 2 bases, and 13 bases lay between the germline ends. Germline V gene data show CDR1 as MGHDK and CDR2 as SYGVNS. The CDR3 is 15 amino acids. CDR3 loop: CASSELGARNTEAFF. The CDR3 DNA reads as TGTGCCAGCAGTGAGCTTGGAGCAAGAAACACTGAAGCTTTCTTT.

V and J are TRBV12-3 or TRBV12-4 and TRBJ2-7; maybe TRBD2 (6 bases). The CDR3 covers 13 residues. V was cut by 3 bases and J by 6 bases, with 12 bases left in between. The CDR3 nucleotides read TGTGCCAGCAGTTTCGACCAGGGAGGCGAGCAGTACTTC. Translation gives CASSFDQGGEQYF.

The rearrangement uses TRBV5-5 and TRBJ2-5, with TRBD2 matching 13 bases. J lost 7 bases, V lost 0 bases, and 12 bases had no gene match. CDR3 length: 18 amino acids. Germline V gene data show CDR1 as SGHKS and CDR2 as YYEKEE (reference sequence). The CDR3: CASSLGPRTSGSKGTQYF. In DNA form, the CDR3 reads TGTGCCAGCAGCTTGGGGCCGAGGACTAGCGGGAGTAAGGGGACCCAGTACTTC. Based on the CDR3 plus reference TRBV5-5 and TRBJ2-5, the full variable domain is DAGVTQSPTHLIKTRGQQVTLRCSPISGHKSVSWYQQVLGQGPQFIFQYYEKEERGRGNFPDRFSARQFPNYSSELNVNALLLGDSALYLCASSLGPRTSGSKGTQYFGPGTRLLVL.

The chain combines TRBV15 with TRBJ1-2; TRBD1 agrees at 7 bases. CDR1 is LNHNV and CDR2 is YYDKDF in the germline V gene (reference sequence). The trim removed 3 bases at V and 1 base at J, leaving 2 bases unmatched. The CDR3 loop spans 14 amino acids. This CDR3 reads CATSSQGGNYGYTF. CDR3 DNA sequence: TGTGCCACCAGCAGTCAGGGGGGTAACTATGGCTACACCTTC.

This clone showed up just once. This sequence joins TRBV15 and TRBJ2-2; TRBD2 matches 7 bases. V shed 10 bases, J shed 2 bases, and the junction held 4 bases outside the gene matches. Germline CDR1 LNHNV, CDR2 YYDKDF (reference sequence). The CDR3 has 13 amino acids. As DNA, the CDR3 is TGTGCCATTTCGACTAGCAACACCGGGGAGCTGTTTTTT. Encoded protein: CAISTSNTGELFF.

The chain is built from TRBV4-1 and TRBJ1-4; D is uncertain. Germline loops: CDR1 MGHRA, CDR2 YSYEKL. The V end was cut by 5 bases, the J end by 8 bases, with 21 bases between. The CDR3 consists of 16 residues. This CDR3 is CASSSTSPGRGEKLFF. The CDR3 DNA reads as TGCGCCAGCAGCTCTACCAGCCCCGGGCGAGGGGAAAAACTGTTTTTT.

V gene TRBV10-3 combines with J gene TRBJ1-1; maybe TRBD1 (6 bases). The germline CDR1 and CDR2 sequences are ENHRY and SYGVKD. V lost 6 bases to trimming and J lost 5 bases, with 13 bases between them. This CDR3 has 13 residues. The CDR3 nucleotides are TGTGCCATCAGATCAGGACAGTTTACTGAAGCTTTCTTT. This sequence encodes CAIRSGQFTEAFF.

CDR3 in DNA: TGTGCCAGCAGCGCCCGGCGCGGGAGGGCCGGCGAAGAGCAGTTCTTC. This codes for CASSARRGRAGEEQFF. The chain employs TRBV9 and TRBJ2-1; 9 nucleotides agree with TRBD2. The CDR3 totals 16 residues. Germline CDR1 SGDLS, CDR2 YYNGEE. V was clipped by 3 bases and J by 10 bases; unmatched bases: 14.

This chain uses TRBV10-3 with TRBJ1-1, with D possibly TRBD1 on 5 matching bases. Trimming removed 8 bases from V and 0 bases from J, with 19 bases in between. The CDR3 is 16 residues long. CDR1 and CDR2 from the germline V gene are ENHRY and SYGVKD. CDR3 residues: CAIRQNPTDMNTEAFF. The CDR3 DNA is TGTGCCATCCGACAGAACCCGACGGACATGAACACTGAAGCTTTCTTT.

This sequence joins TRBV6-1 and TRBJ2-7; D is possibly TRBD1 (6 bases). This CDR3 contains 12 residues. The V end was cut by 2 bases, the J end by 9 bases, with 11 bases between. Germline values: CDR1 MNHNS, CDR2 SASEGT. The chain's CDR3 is CASSETGKGQYF. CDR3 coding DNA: TGTGCCAGCAGTGAAACAGGGAAGGGGCAGTACTTC.

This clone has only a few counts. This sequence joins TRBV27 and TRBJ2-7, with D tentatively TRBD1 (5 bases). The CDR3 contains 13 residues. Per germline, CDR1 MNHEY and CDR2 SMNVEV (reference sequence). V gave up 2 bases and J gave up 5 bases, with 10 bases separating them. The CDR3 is CASSLGPRDEQYF. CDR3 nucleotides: TGTGCCAGCAGTTTAGGACCCAGGGACGAGCAGTACTTC.

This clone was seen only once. Here the CDR3 DNA reads TGTGCCAGCAGCCAAGGACTAGCGGGACCCAAAAACGAGCAGTACTTC. Translated, it gives CASSQGLAGPKNEQYF. V usage is TRBV4-2 and J usage is TRBJ2-7; TRBD2 aligns across 11 bases. This CDR3 contains 16 residues. V was clipped by 1 base and J by 5 bases; unmatched bases: 7. The V gene's germline CDR1 is LGHNA and CDR2 YNFKEQ.

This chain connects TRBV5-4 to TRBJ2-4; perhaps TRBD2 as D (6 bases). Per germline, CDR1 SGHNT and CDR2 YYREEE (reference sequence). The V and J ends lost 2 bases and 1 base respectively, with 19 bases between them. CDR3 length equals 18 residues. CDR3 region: CASSFGPNPRGAKNIQYF. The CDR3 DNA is TGTGCCAGCAGCTTCGGGCCTAACCCTCGGGGGGCCAAAAACATTCAGTACTTC.

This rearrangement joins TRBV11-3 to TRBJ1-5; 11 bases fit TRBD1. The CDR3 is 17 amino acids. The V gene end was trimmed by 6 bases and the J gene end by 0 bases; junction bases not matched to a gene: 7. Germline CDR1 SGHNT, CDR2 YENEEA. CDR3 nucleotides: TGTGCCAGCAGGCCCGGGACAGGGGGTTATAGCAATCAGCCCCAGCATTTT. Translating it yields CASRPGTGGYSNQPQHF.

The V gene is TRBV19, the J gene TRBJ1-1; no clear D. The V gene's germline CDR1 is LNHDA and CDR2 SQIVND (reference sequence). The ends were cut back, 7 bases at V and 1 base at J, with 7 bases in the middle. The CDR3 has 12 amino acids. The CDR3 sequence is CASMRGNTEAFF. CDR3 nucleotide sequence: TGTGCCAGTATGAGAGGGAACACTGAAGCTTTCTTT.

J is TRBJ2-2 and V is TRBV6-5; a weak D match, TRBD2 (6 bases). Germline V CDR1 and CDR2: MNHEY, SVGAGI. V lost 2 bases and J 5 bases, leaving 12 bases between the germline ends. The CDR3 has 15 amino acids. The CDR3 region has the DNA TGTGCCAGCAGTTACAATAGCGGTGCGACCGGGGAGCTGTTTTTT. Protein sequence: CASSYNSGATGELFF.

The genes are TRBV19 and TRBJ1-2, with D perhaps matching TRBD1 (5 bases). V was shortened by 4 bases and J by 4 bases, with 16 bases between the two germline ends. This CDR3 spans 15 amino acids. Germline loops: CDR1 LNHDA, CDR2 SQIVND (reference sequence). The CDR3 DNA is TGTGCCAGTAGTACCTACGGGGGGGGAAGCTATGGCTACACCTTC. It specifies CASSTYGGGSYGYTF.

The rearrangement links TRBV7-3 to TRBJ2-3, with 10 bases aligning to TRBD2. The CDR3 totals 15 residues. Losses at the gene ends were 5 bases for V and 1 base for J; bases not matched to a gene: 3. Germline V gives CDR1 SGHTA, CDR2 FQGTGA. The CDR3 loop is CASSPLAGGTDTQYF. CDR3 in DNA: TGTGCCAGCAGCCCCCTAGCGGGAGGCACAGATACGCAGTATTTT.

Here the CDR3 DNA reads TGTGCCAGCAGACCGGGACACGAAGAGACCCAGTACTTC. Amino acids: CASRPGHEETQYF. The J gene is TRBJ2-5, the V gene TRBV2; D may be TRBD1 (6 bases). Germline values: CDR1 SNHLY, CDR2 FYNNEI. Trimming took off 6 bases at V and 3 bases at J, with 11 bases between the two ends. CDR3 length equals 13 residues.

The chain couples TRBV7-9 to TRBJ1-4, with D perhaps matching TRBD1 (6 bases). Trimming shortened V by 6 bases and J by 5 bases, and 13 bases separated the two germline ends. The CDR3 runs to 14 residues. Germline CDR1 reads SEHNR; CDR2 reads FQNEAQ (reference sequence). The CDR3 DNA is TGTGCCAGCAGTCACCCGGACAGAAATGAAAAACTGTTTTTT. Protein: CASSHPDRNEKLFF.

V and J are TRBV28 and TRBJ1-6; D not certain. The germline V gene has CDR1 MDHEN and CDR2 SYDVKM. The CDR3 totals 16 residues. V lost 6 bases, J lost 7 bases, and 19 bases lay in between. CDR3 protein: CASRTLRGSTNSPLHF. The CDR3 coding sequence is TGTGCCAGCAGAACGCTTCGCGGGTCGACAAATTCACCCCTCCACTTT.

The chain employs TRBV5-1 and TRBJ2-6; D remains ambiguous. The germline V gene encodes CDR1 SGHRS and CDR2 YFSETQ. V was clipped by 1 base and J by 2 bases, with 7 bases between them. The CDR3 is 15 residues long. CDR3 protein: CASSLTRAGANVLTF. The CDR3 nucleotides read TGCGCCAGCAGCTTGACCCGGGCTGGGGCCAACGTCCTGACTTTC.

The CDR3: CASSPGTIAQPQHF. The CDR3 DNA is TGTGCCAGCAGCCCAGGGACAATAGCTCAGCCCCAGCATTTT. This chain connects TRBV7-8 to TRBJ1-5; TRBD1 is a possible D gene (6 bases). The germline V gene encodes CDR1 SGHVS and CDR2 FQNEAQ. There are 14 residues in the CDR3. The V end lost 5 bases, the J end lost 6 bases, and 14 bases lay between the germline ends.